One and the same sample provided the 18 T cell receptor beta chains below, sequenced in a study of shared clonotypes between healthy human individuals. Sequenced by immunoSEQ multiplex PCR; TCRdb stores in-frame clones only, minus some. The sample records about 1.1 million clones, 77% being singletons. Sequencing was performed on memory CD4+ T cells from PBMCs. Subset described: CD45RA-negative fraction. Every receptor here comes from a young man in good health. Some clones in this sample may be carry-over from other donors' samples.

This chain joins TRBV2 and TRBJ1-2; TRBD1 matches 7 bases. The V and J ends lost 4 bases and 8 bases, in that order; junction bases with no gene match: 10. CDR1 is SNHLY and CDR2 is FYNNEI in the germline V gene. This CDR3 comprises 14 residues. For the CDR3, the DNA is TGTGCCAGCAGTGCCACAGGGGAAGTATGGGGCTACACCTTC. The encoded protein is CASSATGEVWGYTF.

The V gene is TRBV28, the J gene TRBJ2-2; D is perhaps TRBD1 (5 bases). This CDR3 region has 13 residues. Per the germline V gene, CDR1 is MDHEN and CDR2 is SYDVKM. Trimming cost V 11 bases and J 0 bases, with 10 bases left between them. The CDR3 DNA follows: TGTGCCGCAAGACAGTCGAACACCGGGGAGCTGTTTTTT. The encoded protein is CAARQSNTGELFF.

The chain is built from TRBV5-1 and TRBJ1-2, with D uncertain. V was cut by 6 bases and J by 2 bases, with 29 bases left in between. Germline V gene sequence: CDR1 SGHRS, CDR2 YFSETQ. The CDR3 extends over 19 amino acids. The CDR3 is CASNRDPNGLSGLNYGYTF. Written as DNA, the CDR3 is TGCGCCAGCAATAGAGATCCGAACGGACTTTCTGGTTTGAACTATGGCTACACCTTC.

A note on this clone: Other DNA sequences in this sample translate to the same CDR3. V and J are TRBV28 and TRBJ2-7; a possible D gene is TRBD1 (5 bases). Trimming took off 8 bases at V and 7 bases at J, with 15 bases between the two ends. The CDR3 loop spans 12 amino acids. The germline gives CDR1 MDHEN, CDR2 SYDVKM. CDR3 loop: CASYTTGYEQYF. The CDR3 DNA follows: TGTGCCAGCTACACCACAGGCTATGAGCAGTACTTC.

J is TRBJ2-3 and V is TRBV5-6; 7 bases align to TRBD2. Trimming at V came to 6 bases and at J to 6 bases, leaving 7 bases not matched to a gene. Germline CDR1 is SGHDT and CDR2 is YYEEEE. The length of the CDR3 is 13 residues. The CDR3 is CASTIGRVDTQYF. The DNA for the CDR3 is TGTGCCAGCACCATTGGGAGGGTTGATACGCAGTATTTT.

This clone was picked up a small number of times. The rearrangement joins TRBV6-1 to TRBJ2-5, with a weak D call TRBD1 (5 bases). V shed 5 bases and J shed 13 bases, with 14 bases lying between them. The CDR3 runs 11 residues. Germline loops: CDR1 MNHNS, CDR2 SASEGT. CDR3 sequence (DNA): TGTGCCAGCAGTTTGCAGGGAAGATGGTACTTC. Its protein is CASSLQGRWYF.

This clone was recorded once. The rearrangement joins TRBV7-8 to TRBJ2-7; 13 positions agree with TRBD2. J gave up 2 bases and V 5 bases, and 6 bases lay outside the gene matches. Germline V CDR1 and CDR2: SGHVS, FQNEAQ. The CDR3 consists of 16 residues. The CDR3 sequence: CASSPEGTSGAYEQYF. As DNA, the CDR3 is TGTGCCAGCAGCCCGGAAGGGACTAGCGGGGCCTACGAGCAGTACTTC.

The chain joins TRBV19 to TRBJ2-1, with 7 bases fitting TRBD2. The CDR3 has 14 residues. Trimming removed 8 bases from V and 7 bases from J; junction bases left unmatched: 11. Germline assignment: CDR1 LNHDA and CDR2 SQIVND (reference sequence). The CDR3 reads CASSGANGGNEQFF. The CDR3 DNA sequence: TGTGCCAGTTCGGGCGCAAACGGGGGGAATGAGCAGTTCTTC.

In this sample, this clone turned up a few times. Written as DNA, the CDR3 is TGTGCCAGCAGCTTTTCGGCTGGGATTGATGAAAAACTGTTTTTT. Translation gives CASSFSAGIDEKLFF. The chain recombines TRBV11-2 with TRBJ1-4; the D is unclear. Trimming cost V 3 bases and J 6 bases, with 14 bases left between them. Germline CDR1 is SGHAT and CDR2 is FQNNGV. The CDR3 covers 15 residues.

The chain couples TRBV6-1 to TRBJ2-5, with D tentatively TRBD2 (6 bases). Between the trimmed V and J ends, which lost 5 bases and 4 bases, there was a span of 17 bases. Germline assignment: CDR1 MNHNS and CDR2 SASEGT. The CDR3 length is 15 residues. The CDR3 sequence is CASSPLGTGGETQYF. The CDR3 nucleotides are TGTGCCAGCAGTCCACTCGGGACCGGGGGAGAGACCCAGTACTTC.

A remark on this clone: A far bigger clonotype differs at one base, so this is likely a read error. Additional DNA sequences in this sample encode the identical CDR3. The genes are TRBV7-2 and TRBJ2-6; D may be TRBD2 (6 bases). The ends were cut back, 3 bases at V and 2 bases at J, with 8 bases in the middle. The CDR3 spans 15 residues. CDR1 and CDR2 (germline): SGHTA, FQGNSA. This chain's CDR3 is CASSFGGTGANVLTF. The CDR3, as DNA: TGTGCCAGCAGCTTTGGGGGGACTGGGGCCAACGTCCTGACTTTC.

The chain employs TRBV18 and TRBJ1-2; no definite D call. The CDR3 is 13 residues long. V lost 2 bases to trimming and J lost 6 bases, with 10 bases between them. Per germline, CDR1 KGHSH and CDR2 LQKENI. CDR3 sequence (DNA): TGTGCCAGCTCACCAAATCGTTTCGATGGCTACACCTTC. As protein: CASSPNRFDGYTF. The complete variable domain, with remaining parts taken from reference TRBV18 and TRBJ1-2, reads NAGVMQNPRHLVRRRGQEARLRCSPMKGHSHVYWYRQLPEEGLKFMVYLQKENIIDESGMPKERFSAEFPKEGPSILRIQQVVRGDSAAYFCASSPNRFDGYTFGSGTRLTVV.

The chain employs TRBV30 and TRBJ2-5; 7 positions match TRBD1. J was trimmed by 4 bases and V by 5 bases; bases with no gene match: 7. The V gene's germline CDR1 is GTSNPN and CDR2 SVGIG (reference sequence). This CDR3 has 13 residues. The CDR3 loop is CAWDLTGIETQYF. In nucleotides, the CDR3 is TGTGCCTGGGACTTGACAGGGATAGAGACCCAGTACTTC.

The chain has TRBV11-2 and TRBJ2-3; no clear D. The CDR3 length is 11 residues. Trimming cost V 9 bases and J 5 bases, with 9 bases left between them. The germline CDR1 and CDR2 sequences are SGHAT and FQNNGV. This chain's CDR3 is CASGVGDTQYF. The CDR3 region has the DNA TGTGCCAGTGGAGTAGGAGATACGCAGTATTTT.

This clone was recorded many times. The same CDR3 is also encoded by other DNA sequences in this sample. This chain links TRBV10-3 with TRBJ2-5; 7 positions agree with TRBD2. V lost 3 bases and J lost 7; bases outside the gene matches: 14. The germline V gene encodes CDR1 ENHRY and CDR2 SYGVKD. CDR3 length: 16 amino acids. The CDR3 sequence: CAISEPRTGVAGTQYF. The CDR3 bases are TGTGCCATCAGTGAACCAAGAACCGGGGTAGCGGGGACCCAGTACTTC.

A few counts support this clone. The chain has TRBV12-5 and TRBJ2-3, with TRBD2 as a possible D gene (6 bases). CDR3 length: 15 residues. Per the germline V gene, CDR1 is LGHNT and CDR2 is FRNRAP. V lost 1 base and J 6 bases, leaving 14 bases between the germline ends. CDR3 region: CASGLGLGGKDTQYF. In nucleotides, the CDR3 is TGTGCTAGTGGTTTGGGACTGGGCGGGAAGGATACGCAGTATTTT.

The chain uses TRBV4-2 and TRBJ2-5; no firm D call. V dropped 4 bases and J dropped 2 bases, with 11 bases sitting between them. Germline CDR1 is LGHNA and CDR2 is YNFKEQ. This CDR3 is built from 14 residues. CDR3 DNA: TGTGCCAGCAGCCGCACTATCCAACAAGAGACCCAGTACTTC. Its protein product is CASSRTIQQETQYF.

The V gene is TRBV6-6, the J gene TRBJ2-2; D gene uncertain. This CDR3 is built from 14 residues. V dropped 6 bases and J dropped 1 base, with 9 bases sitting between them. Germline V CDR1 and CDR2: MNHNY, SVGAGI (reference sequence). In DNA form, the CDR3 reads TGTGCCAGCAGAATGACGTGGAACACCGGGGAGCTGTTTTTT. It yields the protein CASRMTWNTGELFF.